This TCR beta chain derives from a study of CD8+ T cells in alopecia areata (dated by TCRdb to the late 2010s). Study-level background: Treated patients were enrolled in an open-label pilot trial of oral tofacitinib, 5 to 10 mg twice daily, for moderate-to-severe alopecia areata. Clonality in the scalp was compared among normal scalp (n=4), patchy alopecia areata scalp (n=8), and alopecia totalis/universalis scalp (n=8). For the treated patients, the SALT score, which quantifies what percentage of scalp surface area is affected, served as the measure of disease severity. Patients on tofacitinib were biopsied at baseline and after 4 and 24 weeks of treatment, and several of the patients also had a later scalp biopsy. The RNA source kit depended on sample type: the PAXgene miRNA kit for fixed scalp, the miRNeasy kit for PBMCs, and the RNeasy kit for mouse skin. immunoSEQ multiplex PCR using 35 Vbeta forward primers and 13 Jbeta reverse primers was used to amplify TCRbeta CDR3 regions. Patients stayed on tofacitinib for 6 to 18 months and then had 6 months of follow-up off drug so that delayed response and recurrence could be assessed. In both human patients and the C3H/HeJ mouse model, the study applied high-throughput TCRbeta sequencing to look at T cell clonal expansion in alopecia areata. Scalp tissue and sorted CD4+ and CD8+ peripheral blood T cells from patchy and totalis/universalis alopecia areata patients and from healthy controls were covered by human TCRbeta sequencing. The full study reports these points: Shared TCR sequences between patients were less evident than in mice, which may be partly attributable to HLA diversity in the patient population. Resident alphabeta T cells in normal human skin are also sequenced, complicating scalp TCR repertoire analysis, unlike mouse skin dominated by gammadelta T cells. Many expanded lesional clones were found to persist in scalp and blood during tofacitinib treatment, and relapse after treatment cessation may be partly explained by this persistence. With tofacitinib, both scalp clonality and the number of expanded CD8+ clones among the top 100 scalp clones went down significantly. Higher clonality and more expanded CD8+ clones were observed in lesional scalp than in normal scalp, particularly in alopecia totalis/universalis, a finding suggestive of antigenic drive. Because the treated cohort was small and included a single nonresponder, larger studies are needed to assess links between baseline CD8+ expansion and response.

The CDR3 covers 12 residues, taking in both the cysteine and the phenylalanine. The only DNA kept is the CDR3, 36 bases in frame from the first base. The V and J ends are trimmed by 4 bases and 8 bases, leaving 12 bases between them. Per the germline V gene, SQVTM is the CDR1 and ANQGSEA is the CDR2. Comments on this clone: This receptor's antigen is unknown. One base away there is no much larger clone; base qualities are not given.

This specimen's time point label, per the study, means: around 4 weeks on oral tofacitinib. The treatment or condition label, as the study defines it: oral pan-JAK inhibitor, 5-10 mg twice daily. From alopecia areata patients, peripheral blood was collected along with lesional scalp punch biopsies. PBMCs were isolated by density centrifugation and stained for CD3, CD4 and CD8, and CD4+ and CD8+ T cells were sorted on a FACSAria. The library was generated by the immunoSEQ multiplex PCR assay. RNA was extracted from all samples and reverse transcribed into cDNA as template for TCR sequencing. SuperScript III was used for first-strand cDNA synthesis, primed with a 2:1 mix of oligo-dT and random hexamers. A synthetic immune receptor repertoire was used to gauge amplification bias, and whatever bias remained was removed computationally. In the original analysis: Raw reads were preprocessed to remove errors, and CDR3 was defined by IMGT conventions from the conserved cysteine to phenylalanine. Clonality was computed by normalizing Shannon entropy by log2 of the number of productive unique TCRs and subtracting the result from 1. Whether each scalp clone was CD4 or CD8 was inferred by checking scalp TCRbeta sequences against the CD4 and CD8 repertoires from sorted blood. Not all clones reach the TCRdb copy of this immuneACCESS table, which keeps in-frame sequences only. Checked studies attribute under half of the gap to unresolved V genes and leave the rest unexplained. That table furnishes V, J and clone size, whereas the DNA furnished D and trimming. The sample table holds about 120,000 clones, of which 58% were seen once. The ten largest clones represent under 35% of the sample.

This receptor was obtained from a human donor with alopecia areata. The sample consisted of CD8+ T cells sorted from blood, taken at week 4, from a patient treated with tofacitinib. The receptor chain draws on TRBV29-1 and TRBJ2-1; a tentative D match to TRBD1 spans 5 bases. In nucleotides, the sequence is TGCAGCGTTGTTTCGGCCAGGGATGAGCAGTTCTTC. This sequence encodes CSVVSARDEQFF.